The following is a T cell receptor (beta chain) sequence with its context. This clonotype was counted at least ten times. Base quality data are lacking; no much larger clone is found one base away. The treatment or condition label, as the study defines it: live attenuated yellow fever vaccine strain. A standard Ficoll-Paque protocol was used to isolate PBMCs from peripheral blood. For sorted memory subsets, RNA extraction was done with the RNeasy Micro Kit. The sample is drawn from a study of T cells after yellow fever vaccination (dated by TCRdb to between 2018 and 2021). The study in broad terms: Staining for CD3, CD45RA, CCR7 and CD95 was used to sort memory subsets (EM, EMRA, CM and Tscm) on a BD FACS Aria III. Sorting of memory subsets took place on days 0, 15 and 45 and at 18 months after primary vaccination, as well as on days 0, 15 and 45 after the 30-year booster. The cohort comprised two healthy male donors, one aged 18 to 29 and one aged 30 to 40 years. Bulk PBMC replicates and cell subsets were isolated from blood drawn at multiple timepoints before and after both primary and secondary immunization. To follow T-cell clones before and after both primary and booster YFV17D yellow fever vaccination, bulk TCR alpha and beta repertoires underwent longitudinal sequencing. The SMART-Seq v4 Ultra Low Input RNA kit was used to prepare libraries from fractions with low cell numbers.

The full study reports these points: On day 0, almost all vaccine-responding clonotypes were found to be below detection in the sorted memory subsets. Because only a couple of donors were included in the study, the extent to which the findings can be generalized is limited. Computational filtering was needed because FACS-sorted repertoires could contain abundant contaminating clonotypes from the bulk population. Compared with the primary T-cell response, the secondary T-cell response was faster but weaker, reaching its peak on day 5 rather than on day 15. A small fraction of clonotypes showed up in both the CD4 and CD8 compartments, probably as a result of convergent recombination. Most clones expanded after primary vaccination (around 96% of CD4 and 88% of CD8) were re-detected after the booster, suggesting that broad memory maintenance occurred.

Synthesis of TCR cDNA relied on 5'RACE template switching, a step that introduced a universal primer site along with unique molecular identifiers. cDNA synthesis was primed from both the TCR alpha and TCR beta constant segments. Library amplification involved two PCR steps, and the second step added sample barcodes and sequencing adapters. Sequencing of the libraries was done on either Illumina HiSeq 2500 (2x100 bp) or NovaSeq (2x150 bp). The study's processing was this. MIGEC was used to demultiplex reads and collapse the reads into UMI consensus sequences, and MiXCR was used for V(D)J alignment. Clonotypes responding to the vaccine were identified with edgeR on replicate PBMC samples, with the criteria of FDR below 0.01 and a log2 fold change above 5 up to day 15. Each bulk clonotype received a CD4 or CD8 identity based on whether the sequenced CD4 or CD8 repertoire contained that clonotype at higher abundance. To estimate how each clone was distributed across memory phenotypes, clonotype frequencies in memory subsets were weighted by the numbers of FACS-sorted cells. In-frame beta chains were kept once TCRdb had trimmed the public reads at Q25 with fastp and called clones with MiXCR. Rows are unified per CDR3 protein, each entry keeping the most common DNA and genes. The V and J calls follow TCRdb's processing rather than the paper's. This sample lists 30,000 or so distinct CDR3 sequences; more than 6.5% were detected once. In total, the top ten clones hold 20% to 25% of the sample.

As encoded in the germline V gene, CDR1 is SGHTA while CDR2 is FQGNSA. From the cysteine up to the phenylalanine, the CDR3 has a length of 14 residues. Of all the DNA, just the CDR3 is kept, 42 bases in frame from base 1. V was cut back by 3 bases and J by 4 bases, leaving a gap of 13 bases between them. Recombination linked TRBV7-2 to TRBJ2-7, and perhaps TRBD1 as D gene, on 5 matching bases. The material was PBMCs, either bulk or a sorted T-cell subset (CD4+, CD8+, memory, or dextramer-sorted; not recorded which), obtained on the day of the first yellow fever vaccination. This receptor was identified in a man between 18 and 35 years old who received the YFV17D yellow fever vaccine. The CDR3 reads as follows: CASSLAAGKYEQYF. At the DNA level, the sequence is TGTGCCAGCAGCTTGGCGGCAGGGAAATACGAGCAGTACTTC.